Listed here are 14 T cell receptor beta chains from one sample, sequenced in a study of PD-L1 blockade in urothelial cancer. Data came from immunoSEQ multiplex PCR; TCRdb stores just in-frame clones and leaves some out. The table has under 40,000 clones, 90% seen once. Sequencing was performed on PBMCs, taken around atezolizumab (anti-PD-L1) treatment. The receptors here all came from a man in his 70s with urothelial cancer.

This chain joins TRBV18 and TRBJ2-1, with 13 bases lining up with TRBD2. CDR1 is KGHSH and CDR2 is LQKENI in the germline V gene. This CDR3 contains 15 residues. Unmatched junction bases numbered 7, after V lost 6 bases and J lost 8 bases. CDR3 region: CASSQGLAGADEQFF. DNA of the CDR3: TGTGCCAGCTCCCAAGGACTAGCGGGAGCCGATGAGCAGTTCTTC.

This clone was seen a handful of times. CDR3 in DNA: TGTGCCAGCAGCCCCTTTGGCGGCTACTACGAGCAGTACTTC. Translating it yields CASSPFGGYYEQYF. V and J are TRBV7-8 and TRBJ2-7; no clear D. Germline CDR1 and CDR2: SGHVS and FQNEAQ. Trimming took 5 bases from V and 3 from J, leaving 14 bases between them. The length of the CDR3 is 14 residues.

The chain carries TRBV28 and TRBJ2-2; 9 bases are a match to TRBD2. This CDR3 has 15 amino acids. Germline CDR1 reads MDHEN; CDR2 reads SYDVKM. V was pared by 6 bases and J by 4 bases, with 6 bases of the junction left unmatched. The CDR3 spells CASSHSGSGTGELFF. DNA of the CDR3: TGTGCCAGCAGCCATAGCGGGAGTGGCACCGGGGAGCTGTTTTTT.

The chain has TRBV25-1 and TRBJ1-5; D might be TRBD1 (5 bases). From germline, CDR1 is MGHDK and CDR2 SYGVNS. CDR3 length: 14 amino acids. V was clipped by 2 bases and J by 4 bases, with 9 bases between them. CDR3 nucleotide sequence: TGTGCCAGCAGTGAAGGGGGGACGAATCAGCCCCAGCATTTT. Translated, it gives CASSEGGTNQPQHF.

The genes are TRBV16 and TRBJ1-1; maybe TRBD1 (5 bases). Germline assignment: CDR1 KGHSY and CDR2 FQNENV. V dropped 5 bases and J dropped 1 base, with 8 bases sitting between them. The CDR3 is 13 residues long. The CDR3 DNA follows: TGTGCCAGCAGCTCGCAGGGGAACACTGAAGCTTTCTTT. It translates to CASSSQGNTEAFF.

This sequence joins TRBV18 and TRBJ2-2, with 7 nucleotides matching TRBD2. Germline CDR1 and CDR2: KGHSH and LQKENI. J gave up 6 bases and V 3 bases, and 7 bases lay outside the gene matches. This CDR3 has 15 amino acids. As DNA, the CDR3 is TGTGCCAGCTCACCGCTGAGCGGGAATGCCGGGGAGCTGTTTTTT. Amino acid sequence: CASSPLSGNAGELFF.

The genes are TRBV28 and TRBJ2-6; TRBD2 aligns across 7 bases. Germline trimming cut 7 bases from V and 0 bases from J; bases unmatched to any gene: 9. This CDR3 has 17 amino acids. CDR1 MDHEN and CDR2 SYDVKM come from the germline V gene. The CDR3 coding sequence is TGTGCCAGCAATCCCGTGGGGGGGAACTCTGGGGCCAACGTCCTGACTTTC. It translates to CASNPVGGNSGANVLTF.

This sequence joins TRBV20-1 and TRBJ2-3; D gene uncertain. This CDR3 is 11 amino acids long. Germline values: CDR1 DFQATT, CDR2 SNEGSKA (reference sequence). The ends were cut back, 5 bases at V and 4 bases at J, with 7 bases in the middle. CDR3 nucleotides: TGCAGTGCTTCCCGTCCAGATACGCAGTATTTT. This sequence encodes CSASRPDTQYF.

The V and J genes are TRBV27 and TRBJ2-1; no firm D call. CDR3 length: 15 residues. Germline CDR1 reads MNHEY; CDR2 reads SMNVEV (reference sequence). The V and J ends lost 8 bases and 0 bases respectively, with 14 bases between them. The CDR3 region is CASHFGGPSYNEQFF. The CDR3 region has the DNA TGTGCCAGCCACTTCGGCGGTCCCTCCTACAATGAGCAGTTCTTC.

This chain links TRBV11-1 with TRBJ2-1; TRBD2 matches at 7 bases. Losses at the gene ends were 0 bases for V and 7 bases for J; bases not matched to a gene: 3. The CDR3 has 14 amino acids. CDR1 and CDR2 from the germline V gene are SGHAT and FQDESV (reference sequence). The CDR3 region is CASSLAGGWNEQFF. In nucleotides, the CDR3 is TGTGCCAGCAGCTTAGCGGGAGGGTGGAATGAGCAGTTCTTC.

The rearrangement uses TRBV27 and TRBJ1-1, with a weak D call TRBD1 (6 bases). The V end lost 7 bases, the J end lost 1 base, and 10 bases lay between the germline ends. Germline V gene sequence: CDR1 MNHEY, CDR2 SMNVEV (reference sequence). CDR3 length: 13 amino acids. The CDR3 region is CASKGVGNTEAFF. CDR3 DNA: TGTGCCAGCAAGGGGGTCGGGAACACTGAAGCTTTCTTT.

The V gene is TRBV7-9, the J gene TRBJ1-1, with a tentative D call TRBD1 (5 bases). Looked up from germline, CDR1 is SEHNR and CDR2 is FQNEAQ (reference sequence). Trimming left V 11 bases short and J 1 base short, with 20 bases between. This CDR3 has 15 residues. The CDR3 nucleotides read TGTGCCGGTTCTCATCCCGGGGGGTGGAACACTGAAGCTTTCTTT. Its protein is CAGSHPGGWNTEAFF.

The chain uses TRBV11-2 and TRBJ1-4; a weak D match, TRBD1 (6 bases). V lost 2 bases, J lost 8 bases, and 15 bases lay in between. This CDR3 comprises 15 residues. Germline values: CDR1 SGHAT, CDR2 FQNNGV. DNA of the CDR3: TGTGCCAGCAGCTTATCGTCAGGGGTTGGGGAAAAACTGTTTTTT. It yields the protein CASSLSSGVGEKLFF.

The chain employs TRBV19 and TRBJ2-7; TRBD1 might be the D (6 bases). This CDR3 region has 12 residues. V was pared by 5 bases and J by 7 bases, with 12 bases between. CDR1 is LNHDA and CDR2 is SQIVND in the germline V gene (reference sequence). The CDR3 reads CASSAQQGEQYF. CDR3 coding DNA: TGTGCCAGTAGTGCCCAGCAGGGGGAGCAGTACTTC.